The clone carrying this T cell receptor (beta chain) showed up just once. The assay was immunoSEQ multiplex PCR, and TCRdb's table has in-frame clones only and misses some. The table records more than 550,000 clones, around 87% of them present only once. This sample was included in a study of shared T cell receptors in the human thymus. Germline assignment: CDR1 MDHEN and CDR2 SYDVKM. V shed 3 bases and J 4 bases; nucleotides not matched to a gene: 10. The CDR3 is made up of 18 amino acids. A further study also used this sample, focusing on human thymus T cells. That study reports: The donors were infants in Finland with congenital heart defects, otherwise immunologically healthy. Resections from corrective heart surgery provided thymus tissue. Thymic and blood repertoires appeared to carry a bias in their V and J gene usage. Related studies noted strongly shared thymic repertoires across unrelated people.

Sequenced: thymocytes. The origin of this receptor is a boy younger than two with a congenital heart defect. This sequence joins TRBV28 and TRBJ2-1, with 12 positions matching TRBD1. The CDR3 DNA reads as TGTGCCAGCAGTTTCCAGGGACAGGGGGCCGGGCTATACAATGAGCAGTTCTTC. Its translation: CASSFQGQGAGLYNEQFF.